Listed below are T cell receptor beta chains from one sample, sequenced in a study of shared clonotypes between healthy human individuals. Profiling relied on immunoSEQ multiplex PCR, and the TCRdb table lists in-frame clones only, not all of them. Among around 690,000 clones listed, 90% were seen once. The sequencing input was memory CD8+ T cells from PBMCs. The receptors derive from a man between 18 and 35 years old in good health. Some clones in this sample may be carry-over from other donors' samples. Both conserved end residues are part of each CDR3. D genes are given only for firm matches. The size of a clone is reported for some rows only, either as once, few or many, or as a class for expanded clones.

TRBJ2-5 | TRBD1 | TRBV9 | - | TGTGCCAGCAGCGTGTGGGACAGGGGAGAGACCCAGTACTTC | CASSVWDRGETQYF
TRBJ1-4 | - | TRBV2 | - | TGTGCCAGCAGGGCCCCTAATTGGGAAAAACTGTTTTTT | CASRAPNWEKLFF
TRBJ1-2 | - | TRBV15 | - | TGTGCCACCAGCCCCCGGGACACGAGCTATGGCTACACCTTC | CATSPRDTSYGYTF
TRBJ2-7 | - | TRBV4-1 | few | TGCGCCAGCAAGGGGGGCGCAGGGGAGCAGTACTTC | CASKGGAGEQYF
TRBJ1-5 | - | TRBV28 | - | TGTGCCAGCAGTTTAGGGCCCAGCTATAGCAATCAGCCCCAGCATTTT | CASSLGPSYSNQPQHF
TRBJ1-1 | - | TRBV7-9 | - | TGTGCCAGCAGCTCAAGACAAAGCGTTCCTTTGAACACTGAAGCTTTCTTT | CASSSRQSVPLNTEAFF
TRBJ2-7 | - | TRBV11-2 | - | TGTGCCAGCAGCTTCGGGCCATTCAACTACGAGCAGTACTTC | CASSFGPFNYEQYF
TRBJ2-7 | - | TRBV25-1 | - | TGTGCCAGCAGCCCAGACTACTACGAGCAGTACTTC | CASSPDYYEQYF
TRBJ2-7 | - | TRBV9 | - | TGTGCCAGCAGCGCCTACCCGGTCGGCGCCTACGAGCAGTACTTC | CASSAYPVGAYEQYF
TRBJ2-7 | - | TRBV7-9 | - | TGTGCCAGCAGCCCTCGGGACGGAGGCTACGAGCAGTACTTC | CASSPRDGGYEQYF
TRBJ2-2 | - | TRBV27 | - | TGTGCCAGCAGCAAACAGGGATGGGGTGCCGGGGAGCTGTTTTTT | CASSKQGWGAGELFF
TRBJ2-7 | TRBD1 | TRBV4-1 | - | TGCGCCAGCAGCCAAGATCGGGGACAGGGGGCGAGGTACGAGCAGTACTTC | CASSQDRGQGARYEQYF
TRBJ1-5 | - | TRBV10-3 | - | TGTGCCATCAGCCCCGGGGAGAGCAATCAGCCCCAGCATTTT | CAISPGESNQPQHF
TRBJ2-7 | TRBD1 | TRBV5-6 | - | TGTGCCAGCAGCTGGGGACAGTCCTCCTACGAGCAGTACTTC | CASSWGQSSYEQYF
TRBJ1-1 | - | TRBV7-2 | - | TGTGCCAGCAGCTATCGGCCCCGCGCGGCTGAAGCTTTCTTT | CASSYRPRAAEAFF
TRBJ2-7 | - | TRBV7-2 | - | TGTGCCAGCAGCTTAGCCGGATACGACTCCTACGAGCAGTACTTC | CASSLAGYDSYEQYF
TRBJ2-7 | TRBD2 | TRBV10-3 | - | TGTGCCATACTAGCGGAAACCTACGAGCAGTACTTC | CAILAETYEQYF
TRBJ2-1 | TRBD2 | TRBV11-3 | - | TGTGCCAGCAGCTCACTAGCGGGAGGAAGGAATGAGCAGTTCTTC | CASSSLAGGRNEQFF
TRBJ2-7 | TRBD1 | TRBV27 | - | TGTGCCAGCACCCAGACAGGGGGCGCATCCTACGAGCAGTACTTC | CASTQTGGASYEQYF
TRBJ2-6 | - | TRBV25-1 | once | TGTGCCAGCTGGGGCGGAAGCTCTGGGGCCAACGTCCTGACTTTC | CASWGGSSGANVLTF
TRBJ1-1 | - | TRBV28 | - | TGTGCCAGCAGTTTCGGGGGGCTGAACACTGAAGCTTTCTTT | CASSFGGLNTEAFF
TRBJ1-3 | TRBD1 | TRBV6-6 | - | TGTGCCAGCAGTCGCGGGACAGCCTCTGGAAACACCATATATTTT | CASSRGTASGNTIYF
TRBJ2-5 | - | TRBV5-6 | - | TGTGCCAGCAGCTTCGCCCAGGGAGAGACCCAGTACTTC | CASSFAQGETQYF
TRBJ2-1 | - | TRBV4-3 | - | TGCGCCAGCAGCCAAGATCGGTCTGGCTACAATGAGCAGTTCTTC | CASSQDRSGYNEQFF
TRBJ1-2 | - | TRBV9 | - | TGTGCCAGCAGCACTCCTGTTAACGGGGGAAACTATGGCTACACCTTC | CASSTPVNGGNYGYTF
TRBJ1-2 | TRBD1 | TRBV11-1 | - | TGTGCCAGCAGCTGGGGGGACAGGGCCTCAAGCGGCTACACCTTC | CASSWGDRASSGYTF
TRBJ2-2 | - | TRBV5-1 | - | TGCGCCAGCAACCTAGGTGTGGGGCGTTCAGCCGGGGAGCTGTTTTTT | CASNLGVGRSAGELFF
TRBJ2-7 | TRBD1 | TRBV6-6 | - | TGTGCCAGCAGTTTCGACAGGGCTGAGCAGTACTTC | CASSFDRAEQYF
TRBJ1-4 | - | TRBV7-9 | - | TGTGCCAGCAGCTTAGTGACTGATGGAGAAAAACTGTTTTTT | CASSLVTDGEKLFF
TRBJ2-1 | - | TRBV5-1 | - | TGCGCCAGCAGCCAGACGAGAGGGGGCTACAATGAGCAGTTCTTC | CASSQTRGGYNEQFF
TRBJ1-1 | - | TRBV7-9 | - | TGTGCCAGCAGCTTAGAGGGAGTGGGGAAGAACACTGAAGCTTTCTTT | CASSLEGVGKNTEAFF
TRBJ2-7 | - | TRBV6-1 | - | TGTGCCAGCACGGGCAGGGGCCTACGCGCGCACGAGCAGTACTTC | CASTGRGLRAHEQYF
TRBJ2-5 | TRBD2 | TRBV7-6 | - | TGTGCCAGCAGTATCCACATAAGGACTAGCGGGAGGGATAAAGAGACCCAGTACTTC | CASSIHIRTSGRDKETQYF
TRBJ2-7 | TRBD2 | TRBV9 | - | TGTGCCAGCAGCCCTAGCGGGGGGGCCTACGAGCAGTACTTC | CASSPSGGAYEQYF
TRBJ2-7 | TRBD2 | TRBV11-2 | - | TGTGCCAGCAGCGCGGGACTAGCGGGTGGATACGAGCAGTACTTC | CASSAGLAGGYEQYF
TRBJ1-5 | - | TRBV7-2 | - | TGTGCCAGCAGCTTAGACTGGTGGCAGTCCAGCAATCAGCCCCAGCATTTT | CASSLDWWQSSNQPQHF
TRBJ1-5 | TRBD1 | TRBV7-2 | once | TGTGCCAGCAGCTTGATAGGGGGCGTATATCAGCCCCAGCATTTT | CASSLIGGVYQPQHF
TRBJ2-7 | - | TRBV10-3 | once | TGTGCCATCAGTGATCAACCCACCGGGACCTACGAGCAGTACTTC | CAISDQPTGTYEQYF
TRBJ2-3 | TRBD2 | TRBV9 | - | TGTGCCAGCAACATGGGGCGGGAGGGGGATACGCAGTATTTT | CASNMGREGDTQYF
TRBJ1-5 | - | TRBV28 | - | TGTGCCAGCAGCGACCAGGGGTTCTATCAGCCCCAGCATTTT | CASSDQGFYQPQHF
TRBJ2-3 | - | TRBV19 | - | TGTGCCAGTAGTTCTGGGTTGATCACAGATACGCAGTATTTT | CASSSGLITDTQYF
TRBJ2-3 | TRBD2 | TRBV4-1 | - | TGCGCCAGCAGCCTTGGGACTAGCGGGAGCACAGATACGCAGTATTTT | CASSLGTSGSTDTQYF
TRBJ2-3 | TRBD2 | TRBV27 | - | TGTGCCAGCAGTTCTAGGACTAGCGGGAGAATCCTGGATACGCAGTATTTT | CASSSRTSGRILDTQYF
TRBJ2-3 | - | TRBV29-1 | - | TGCAGCGTTACGGGGGAGAGCACAGATACGCAGTATTTT | CSVTGESTDTQYF
TRBJ1-1 | - | TRBV28 | - | TGTGCCAGCAGTTTTGGTAATCTCCGCACTGAAGCTTTCTTT | CASSFGNLRTEAFF
TRBJ1-2 | - | TRBV14 | - | TGTGCCAGCAGCCAAGGGGGCAGCCTTGGGACCTTC | CASSQGGSLGTF
TRBJ1-1 | TRBD1 | TRBV27 | - | TGTGCCAGCACCAGGGGACAGGGAAATGAAGCTTTCTTT | CASTRGQGNEAFF
TRBJ2-3 | TRBD2 | TRBV28 | - | TGTGCCAGCAGTCCACAACTAGCGACCAAACTCGATTTT | CASSPQLATKLDF
TRBJ2-1 | TRBD2 | TRBV7-8 | - | TGTGCCAGCAGCTTCTACCAGCGGGAGTCCCTCAATGAGCAGTTCTTC | CASSFYQRESLNEQFF
TRBJ2-5 | - | TRBV9 | - | TGTGCCAGCAGCGTACAAGTAAGGGGAGAGACCCAGTACTTC | CASSVQVRGETQYF
TRBJ1-3 | - | TRBV27 | - | TGTGCCAGCATCTCGGGGGAAGGAAACACCATATATTTT | CASISGEGNTIYF
TRBJ2-1 | - | TRBV11-2 | - | TGTGCCAGCAGCTTAATCGTAACACATTATGAGCAGTTCTTC | CASSLIVTHYEQFF
TRBJ2-3 | - | TRBV11-1 | once | TGTGCCAGCAGCCCCCGGCCCACAGATACGCAGTATTTT | CASSPRPTDTQYF
TRBJ2-7 | - | TRBV5-1 | once | TGCGCCAGCTCCCCGGGACGGGCCTACGAGCAGTACTTC | CASSPGRAYEQYF
TRBJ1-2 | - | TRBV28 | - | TGTGCCAGCAGTTCCGGGCCTGGCTACACCTTC | CASSSGPGYTF
TRBJ2-2 | - | TRBV18 | - | TGTGCCAGCTCACTGGGGACGAACACCGGGGAGCTGTTTTTT | CASSLGTNTGELFF
TRBJ1-4 | - | TRBV7-6 | - | TGTGCCAGCAGCGGTCGAGTGGGCTCAACTAATGAAAAACTGTTTTTT | CASSGRVGSTNEKLFF
TRBJ2-7 | - | TRBV4-3 | - | TGCGCCAGCAGCCAAGTAAGAGGGATGAGGTCCTACGAGCAGTACTTC | CASSQVRGMRSYEQYF
TRBJ2-2 | TRBD2 | TRBV11-2 | - | TGTGCCAGCAGCTTACCCCCTAGCGGGAACACCGGGGAGCTGTTTTTT | CASSLPPSGNTGELFF
TRBJ2-7 | - | TRBV28 | - | TGTGCCAGCAGTTTTAGAGGGGCGGCCTACGAGCAGTACTTC | CASSFRGAAYEQYF